The source of this T cell receptor beta chain is a study of circulating CD8 cells and anti-PD-1 response in melanoma. The CDR3 contains 13 residues. Germline assignment: CDR1 DFQATT and CDR2 SNEGSKA (reference sequence). Trimming removed 6 bases from V and 5 bases from J, with 16 bases in between. Four subsets defined by PD-1 and/or TIGIT were sorted from live CD3+CD8+TCRalphabeta+ cells. Broader study findings: Subset repertoires were largely private at M1, with under 7.5% shared. PD-1 and DPOS subsets showed similar, higher clonality than DNEG.

TCR libraries were prepared from approximately 15 ng of total RNA with the QIAseq Immune Repertoire TCR panel. TCRdb re-derived calls from the reads in MiXCR, one entry per CDR3 protein. Of more than 400 distinct CDR3 sequences listed, over 7.5% are singletons. In its sample, this clonotype is medium-sized. As yet, its antigen is unknown. This sequence joins TRBV20-1 and TRBJ2-5; the D call may be TRBD1 or TRBD2 (5 bases each). This sequence was found in a human donor with melanoma. The specimen was CD8+ T cells from PBMCs, collected at baseline or after one month of anti-PD-1 therapy (not recorded which). The DNA for the CDR3 is TGCAGTGCAAGGGGACGGATGGAGGAGACCCAGTACTTC. It translates to CSARGRMEETQYF.